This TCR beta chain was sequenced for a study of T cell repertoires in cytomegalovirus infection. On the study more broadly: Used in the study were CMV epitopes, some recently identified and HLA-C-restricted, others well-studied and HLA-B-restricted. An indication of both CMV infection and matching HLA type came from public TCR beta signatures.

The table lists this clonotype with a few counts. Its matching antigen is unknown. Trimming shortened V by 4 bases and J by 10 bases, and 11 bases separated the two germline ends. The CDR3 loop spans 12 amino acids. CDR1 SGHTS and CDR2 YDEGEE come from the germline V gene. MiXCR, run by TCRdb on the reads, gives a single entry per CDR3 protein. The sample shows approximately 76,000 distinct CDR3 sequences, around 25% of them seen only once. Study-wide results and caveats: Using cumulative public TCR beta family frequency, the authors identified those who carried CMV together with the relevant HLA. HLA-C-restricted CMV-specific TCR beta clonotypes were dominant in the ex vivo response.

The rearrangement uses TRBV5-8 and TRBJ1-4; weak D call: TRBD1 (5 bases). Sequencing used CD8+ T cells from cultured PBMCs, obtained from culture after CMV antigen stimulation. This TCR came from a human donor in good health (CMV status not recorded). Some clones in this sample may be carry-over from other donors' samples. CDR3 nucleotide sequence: TGTGCCAGCAGCCAGGGTCCTGGAAAACTGTTTTTT. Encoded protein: CASSQGPGKLFF.